The clone carrying this T cell receptor (beta chain) came up a few times. This specimen belongs to a study of PD-1 blockade in classical Hodgkin lymphoma. Assay used: immunoSEQ multiplex PCR; TCRdb lists only in-frame clones, some missing. The sample records more than 95,000 clones, approximately 89% being singletons. Time point: cycle 4 day 1 (C4D1), after five to seven weeks of nivolumab. Every patient had relapsed following autologous stem cell transplantation, and cohorts differed in brentuximab vedotin exposure. This clonotype originated in a human donor with classical Hodgkin lymphoma. Sequencing was performed on peripheral blood mononuclear cells (PBMCs), taken before the fourth cycle of nivolumab.

CDR3 protein: CASRLLSGSENEKLFF. The CDR3 bases are TGTGCCAGCAGGCTCCTGTCGGGTTCAGAAAATGAAAAACTGTTTTTT. The chain joins TRBV6-4 to TRBJ1-4; no clear D gene. V lost 6 bases to trimming and J lost 5 bases, with 19 bases between them. The CDR3 is 16 residues long. Looked up from germline, CDR1 is MRHNA and CDR2 is SNTAGT.